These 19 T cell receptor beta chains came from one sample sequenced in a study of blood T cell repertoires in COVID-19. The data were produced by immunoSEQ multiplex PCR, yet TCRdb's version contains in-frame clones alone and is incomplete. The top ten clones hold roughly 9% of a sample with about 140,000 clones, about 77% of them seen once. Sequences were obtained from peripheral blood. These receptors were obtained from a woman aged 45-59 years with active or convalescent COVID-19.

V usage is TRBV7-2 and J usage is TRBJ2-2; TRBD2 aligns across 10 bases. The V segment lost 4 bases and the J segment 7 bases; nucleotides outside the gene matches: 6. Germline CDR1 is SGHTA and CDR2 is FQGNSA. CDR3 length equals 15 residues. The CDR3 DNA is TGTGCCAGCAGCTCCAAGCGGGGGGGCAGCGGGGAGCTGTTTTTT. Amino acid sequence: CASSSKRGGSGELFF.

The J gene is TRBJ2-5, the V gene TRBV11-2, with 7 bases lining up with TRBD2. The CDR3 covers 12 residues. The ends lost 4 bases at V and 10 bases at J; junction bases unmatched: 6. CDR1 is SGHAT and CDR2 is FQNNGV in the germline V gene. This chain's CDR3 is CASSSGTTSQYF. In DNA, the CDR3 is TGTGCCAGCAGCTCCGGGACTACTAGCCAGTACTTC.

The CDR3 is CASGQGVTNEKLFF. In DNA, the CDR3 is TGTGCCAGCGGACAGGGTGTAACTAATGAAAAACTGTTTTTT. V usage is TRBV28 and J usage is TRBJ1-4; TRBD1 matches 8 bases. The V gene end was trimmed by 8 bases and the J gene end by 1 base; junction bases not matched to a gene: 3. The germline V gene has CDR1 MDHEN and CDR2 SYDVKM. The CDR3 contains 14 residues. Looking up the rest from reference TRBV28 and TRBJ1-4 gives the full variable domain: DVKVTQSSRYLVKRTGEKVFLECVQDMDHENMFWYRQDPGLGLRLIYFSYDVKMKEKGDIPEGYSVSREKKERFSLILESASTNQTSMYLCASGQGVTNEKLFFGSGTQLSVL.

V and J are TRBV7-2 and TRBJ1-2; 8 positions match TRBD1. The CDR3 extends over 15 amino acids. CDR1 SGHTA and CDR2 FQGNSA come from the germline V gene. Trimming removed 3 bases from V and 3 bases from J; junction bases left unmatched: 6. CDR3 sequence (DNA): TGTGCCAGCAGCTTGGACAGGGCAAGTGACTATGGCTACACCTTC. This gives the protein CASSLDRASDYGYTF.

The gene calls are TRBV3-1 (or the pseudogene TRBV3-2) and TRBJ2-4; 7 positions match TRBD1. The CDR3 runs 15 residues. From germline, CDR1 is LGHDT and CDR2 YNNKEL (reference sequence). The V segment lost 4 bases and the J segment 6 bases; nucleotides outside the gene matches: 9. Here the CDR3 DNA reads TGTGCCAGCAGCCCTATTCAGGGGGTGGGAAACATTCAGTACTTC. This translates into CASSPIQGVGNIQYF.

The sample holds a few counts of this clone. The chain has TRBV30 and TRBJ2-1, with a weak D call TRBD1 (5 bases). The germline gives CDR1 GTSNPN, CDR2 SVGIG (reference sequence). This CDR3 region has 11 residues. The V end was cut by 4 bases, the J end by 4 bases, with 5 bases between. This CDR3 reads CAWKGYNEQFF. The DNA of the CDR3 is TGTGCCTGGAAGGGGTACAATGAGCAGTTCTTC.

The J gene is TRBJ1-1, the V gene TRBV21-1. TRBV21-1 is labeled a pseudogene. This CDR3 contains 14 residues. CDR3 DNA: TGTGCCAGCAGCAAATGCCGGGGTGGAACTGAAGCTTTCTTT. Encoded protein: CASSKCRGGTEAFF.

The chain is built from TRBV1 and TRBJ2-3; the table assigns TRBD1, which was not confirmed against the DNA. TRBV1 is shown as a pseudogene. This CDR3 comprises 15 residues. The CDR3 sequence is CTSSQCDRGTDTQYF. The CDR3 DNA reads TGCACCAGCAGCCAATGTGACAGGGGGACAGATACGCAGTATTTT.

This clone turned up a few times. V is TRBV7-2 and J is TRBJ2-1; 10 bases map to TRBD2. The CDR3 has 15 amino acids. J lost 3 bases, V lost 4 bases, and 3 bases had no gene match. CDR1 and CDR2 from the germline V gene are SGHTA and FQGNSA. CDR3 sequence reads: CASSYASGSYNEQFF. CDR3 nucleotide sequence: TGTGCCAGCAGCTACGCTAGCGGGAGCTACAATGAGCAGTTCTTC. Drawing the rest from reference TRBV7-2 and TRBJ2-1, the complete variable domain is GAGVSQSPSNKVTEKGKDVELRCDPISGHTALYWYRQSLGQGLEFLIYFQGNSAPDKSGLPSDRFSAERTGGSVSTLTIQRTQQEDSAVYLCASSYASGSYNEQFFGPGTRLTVL.

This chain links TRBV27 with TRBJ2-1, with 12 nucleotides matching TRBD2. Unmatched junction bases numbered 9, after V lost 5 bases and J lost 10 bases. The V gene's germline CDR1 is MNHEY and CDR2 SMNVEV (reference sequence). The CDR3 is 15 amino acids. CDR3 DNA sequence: TGTGCCAGCAGTAGGCTAGCGGGAGGGCATAAAGAGCAGTTCTTC. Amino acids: CASSRLAGGHKEQFF.

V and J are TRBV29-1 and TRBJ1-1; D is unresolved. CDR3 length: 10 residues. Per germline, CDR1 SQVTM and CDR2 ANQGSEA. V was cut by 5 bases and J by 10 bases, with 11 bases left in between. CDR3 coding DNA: TGCAGCGTTCTTACCTCGCGAGCTTTCTTT. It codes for CSVLTSRAFF. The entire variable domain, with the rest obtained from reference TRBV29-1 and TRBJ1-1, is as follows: SAVISQKPSRDICQRGTSLTIQCQVDSQVTMMFWYRQQPGQSLTLIATANQGSEATYESGFVIDKFPISRPNLTFSTLTVSNMSPEDSSIYLCSVLTSRAFFGQGTRLTVV.

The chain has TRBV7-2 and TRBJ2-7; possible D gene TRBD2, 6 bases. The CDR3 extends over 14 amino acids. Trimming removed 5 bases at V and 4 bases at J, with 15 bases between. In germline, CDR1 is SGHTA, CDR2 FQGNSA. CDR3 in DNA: TGTGCCAGCAGCCTGACCCCTAGCGCTTACGAGCAGTACTTC. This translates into CASSLTPSAYEQYF.

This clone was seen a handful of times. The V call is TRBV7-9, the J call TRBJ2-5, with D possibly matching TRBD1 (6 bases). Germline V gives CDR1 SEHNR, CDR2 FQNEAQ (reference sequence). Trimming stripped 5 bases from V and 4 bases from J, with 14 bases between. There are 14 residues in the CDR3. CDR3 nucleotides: TGTGCCAGCAGCAGTGACAGGAGAAGAGAGACCCAGTACTTC. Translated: CASSSDRRRETQYF.

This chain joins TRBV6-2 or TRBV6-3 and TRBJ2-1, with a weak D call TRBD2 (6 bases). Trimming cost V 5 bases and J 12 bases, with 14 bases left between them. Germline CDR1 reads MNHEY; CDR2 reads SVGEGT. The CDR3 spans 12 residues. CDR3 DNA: TGTGCCAGCAGTGCGACTAGGTTTGGGCAGTTCTTC. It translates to CASSATRFGQFF.

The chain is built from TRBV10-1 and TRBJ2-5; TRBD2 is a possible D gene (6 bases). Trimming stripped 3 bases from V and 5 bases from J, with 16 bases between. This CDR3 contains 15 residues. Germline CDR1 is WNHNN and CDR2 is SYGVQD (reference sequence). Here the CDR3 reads CASSDGIGGNETQYF. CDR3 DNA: TGCGCCAGCAGTGACGGTATAGGAGGGAACGAGACCCAGTACTTC.

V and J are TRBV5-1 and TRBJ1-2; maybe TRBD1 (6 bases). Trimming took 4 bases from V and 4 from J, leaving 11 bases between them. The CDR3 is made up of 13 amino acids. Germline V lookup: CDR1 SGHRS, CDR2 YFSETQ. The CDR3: CASSPDRFYGYTF. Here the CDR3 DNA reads TGCGCCAGCAGCCCCGACAGGTTCTATGGCTACACCTTC.

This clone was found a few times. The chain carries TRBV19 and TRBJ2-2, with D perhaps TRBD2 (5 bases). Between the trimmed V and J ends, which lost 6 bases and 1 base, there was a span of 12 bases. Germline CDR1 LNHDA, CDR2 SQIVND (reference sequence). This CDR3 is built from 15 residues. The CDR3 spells CASRPGGRNTGELFF. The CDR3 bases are TGTGCCAGTAGGCCAGGAGGACGGAACACCGGGGAGCTGTTTTTT.

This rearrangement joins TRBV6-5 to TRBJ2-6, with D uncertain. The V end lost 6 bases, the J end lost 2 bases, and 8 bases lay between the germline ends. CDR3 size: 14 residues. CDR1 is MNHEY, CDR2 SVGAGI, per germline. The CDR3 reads CASSSLTGANVLTF. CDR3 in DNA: TGTGCCAGCAGCAGTTTAACTGGGGCCAACGTCCTGACTTTC.

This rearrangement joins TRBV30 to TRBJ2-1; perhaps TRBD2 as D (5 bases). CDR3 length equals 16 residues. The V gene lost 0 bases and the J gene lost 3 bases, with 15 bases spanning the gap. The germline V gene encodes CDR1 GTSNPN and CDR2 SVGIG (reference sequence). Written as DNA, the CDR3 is TGTGCCTGGAGTGTGGAGGCCTTACCGGGCTACAATGAGCAGTTCTTC. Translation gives CAWSVEALPGYNEQFF.